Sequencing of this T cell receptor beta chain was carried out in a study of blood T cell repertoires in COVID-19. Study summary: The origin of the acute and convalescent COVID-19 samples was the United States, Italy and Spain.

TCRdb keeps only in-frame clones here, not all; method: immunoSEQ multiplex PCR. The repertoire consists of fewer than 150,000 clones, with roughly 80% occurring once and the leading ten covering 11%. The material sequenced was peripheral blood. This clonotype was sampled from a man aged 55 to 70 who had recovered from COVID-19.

The CDR3 region is CASSYSEVWVTEAFF. DNA for the CDR3: TGTGCCAGCAGTTACTCGGAGGTCTGGGTCACTGAAGCTTTCTTT. The chain is built from TRBV6-6 and TRBJ1-1; D is ambiguous. This CDR3 region has 15 residues. V lost 0 bases and J 4 bases, leaving 12 bases between the germline ends. Germline CDR1 is MNHNY and CDR2 is SVGAGI (reference sequence).